These 28 T cell receptor beta chains came from one sample sequenced in a study of spatial heterogeneity in lung cancer. TCRdb used MiXCR to reprocess the 5' RACE reads, holding one entry per CDR3 protein. The table has some 15,000 distinct CDR3 sequences, 12% to 15% seen once. As to time point: sample taken at primary tumor resection. Frozen PBMC, nontumor lung or tumor provided whole RNA, which was sequenced unsorted. This specimen consisted of PBMCs, obtained at surgery. The receptors were gathered from a male donor with early-stage non-small cell lung cancer.

In nucleotides, the CDR3 is TGCAGTGCTAGAGAGGGAGGGATGAGGTTAGCGCAGTATTTT. It codes for CSAREGGMRLAQYF. V gene TRBV20-1 combines with J gene TRBJ2-3; 7 bases match TRBD2. The trim removed 0 bases at V and 10 bases at J, leaving 10 bases unmatched. The CDR3 runs to 14 residues. CDR1 is DFQATT, CDR2 SNEGSKA, per germline (reference sequence).

This clonotype was found many times. The chain has TRBV5-5 and TRBJ2-3; perhaps TRBD2 as D (6 bases). The ends were cut back, 7 bases at V and 5 bases at J, with 14 bases in the middle. The CDR3 runs to 13 residues. Germline V CDR1 and CDR2: SGHKS, YYEKEE (reference sequence). CDR3 sequence reads: CASRGDLGDTQYF. The DNA of the CDR3 is TGTGCCAGCCGCGGGGACTTAGGAGATACGCAGTATTTT.

This clonotype was found a few times. The chain recombines TRBV28 with TRBJ2-2; 9 bases agree with TRBD2. The CDR3 extends over 18 amino acids. V gave up 5 bases and J gave up 4 bases; unmatched junction bases: 14. Germline V gene sequence: CDR1 MDHEN, CDR2 SYDVKM. For the CDR3, the DNA is TGTGCCAGCAGTGGGGACCTGGGGCTAGCGGGGACCACCGGGGAGCTGTTTTTT. Its translation: CASSGDLGLAGTTGELFF. Full variable domain (rest looked up from reference TRBV28 and TRBJ2-2): DVKVTQSSRYLVKRTGEKVFLECVQDMDHENMFWYRQDPGLGLRLIYFSYDVKMKEKGDIPEGYSVSREKKERFSLILESASTNQTSMYLCASSGDLGLAGTTGELFFGEGSRLTVL.

The chain carries TRBV3-1 and TRBJ2-1; 8 bases align to TRBD1. The CDR3 runs 15 residues. Trimming took 1 base from V and 4 from J; bases not matched to a gene: 3. Germline V gene sequence: CDR1 LGHDT, CDR2 YNNKEL (reference sequence). The chain's CDR3 is CASSQAGTGYNEQFF. DNA for the CDR3: TGTGCCAGCAGCCAAGCTGGGACAGGATACAATGAGCAGTTCTTC.

This clonotype turned up a few times. The chain is built from TRBV3-1 and TRBJ1-5; no reliable D call. Germline CDR1 is LGHDT and CDR2 is YNNKEL (reference sequence). V was shortened by 3 bases and J by 7 bases, with 16 bases between the two germline ends. The CDR3 loop spans 15 amino acids. The CDR3 reads CASSQTSGGIQPQHF. The CDR3 nucleotides are TGTGCCAGCAGCCAGACCTCCGGCGGAATCCAGCCCCAGCATTTT.

The rearrangement links TRBV28 to TRBJ1-6; a possible D gene is TRBD1 (6 bases). The V gene lost 5 bases and the J gene lost 3 bases, with 11 bases spanning the gap. Looked up from germline, CDR1 is MDHEN and CDR2 is SYDVKM. This CDR3 comprises 15 residues. The CDR3 bases are TGTGCCAGCAGTCTACCGGGACACTATAATTCACCCCTCCACTTT. Amino acids: CASSLPGHYNSPLHF.

This clonotype was seen more than once but under ten times. The gene calls are TRBV2 and TRBJ2-2, with D possibly matching TRBD2 (6 bases). The CDR3 spans 14 residues. Germline CDR1 SNHLY, CDR2 FYNNEI. The V gene lost 5 bases and the J gene lost 3 bases, with 10 bases spanning the gap. The CDR3 coding sequence is TGTGCCAGCAGTCGGGGGTTTGACACCGGGGAGCTGTTTTTT. As protein: CASSRGFDTGELFF. Together with reference TRBV2 and TRBJ2-2, the CDR3 gives the full variable domain: EPEVTQTPSHQVTQMGQEVILRCVPISNHLYFYWYRQILGQKVEFLVSFYNNEISEKSEIFDDQFSVERPDGSNFTLKIRSTKLEDSAMYFCASSRGFDTGELFFGEGSRLTVL.

This clonotype appeared once. This chain connects TRBV14 to TRBJ2-5; 8 nucleotides agree with TRBD2. The germline V gene has CDR1 SGHDN and CDR2 FVKESK. The CDR3 consists of 18 residues. After removal of 0 bases from V and 4 bases from J, the junction contained 13 bases not matched to a gene. Here the CDR3 reads CASSQDSRILAGRETQYF. DNA of the CDR3: TGTGCCAGCAGCCAAGACTCCAGGATCCTAGCGGGCAGAGAGACCCAGTACTTC.

This clonotype showed up just a few times. CDR3 nucleotides: TGTGCCAGCGGACAGATTAGCAATCAGCCCCAGCATTTT. This gives the protein CASGQISNQPQHF. This rearrangement joins TRBV6-6 to TRBJ1-5; D may be TRBD1 (6 bases). V was clipped by 8 bases and J by 0 bases, with 8 bases between them. This CDR3 is 13 amino acids long. Germline-derived CDR1 and CDR2 are MNHNY and SVGAGI (reference sequence).

The chain recombines TRBV4-3 with TRBJ2-1; D not certain. Germline V gene data show CDR1 as LGHNA and CDR2 as YSLEER. The germline V and J ends were trimmed by 1 base and 4 bases, with 17 bases remaining between them. The CDR3 sequence is 17 residues long. The CDR3 DNA reads TGCGCCAGCAGCCAAGTCGGTCTAGAGACCAATTACAATGAGCAGTTCTTC. Protein: CASSQVGLETNYNEQFF.

V usage is TRBV20-1 and J usage is TRBJ1-3; weak D call: TRBD1 (6 bases). V lost 6 bases to trimming and J lost 3 bases, with 18 bases between them. CDR3 length equals 15 residues. The germline CDR1 and CDR2 sequences are DFQATT and SNEGSKA (reference sequence). The CDR3 sequence is CSAKEGGTYGNTIYF. In DNA, the CDR3 is TGCAGTGCAAAGGAGGGGGGTACATATGGAAACACCATATATTTT.

Ten or more counts support this clonotype. The CDR3 DNA sequence: TGTGCCAGCAGTTTGGTGCGGGATACGCAGTATTTT. Its protein is CASSLVRDTQYF. The rearrangement joins TRBV28 to TRBJ2-3, with unresolved D. CDR1 is MDHEN, CDR2 SYDVKM, per germline. Between the trimmed V and J ends, which lost 3 bases and 6 bases, there was a span of 7 bases. There are 12 residues in the CDR3.

This clonotype came up a few times. The J gene is TRBJ1-5, the V gene TRBV7-2; D is uncertain. CDR3 size: 15 residues. Trimming took 5 bases from V and 2 from J, leaving 13 bases between them. The germline V gene has CDR1 SGHTA and CDR2 FQGNSA. For the CDR3, the DNA is TGTGCCAGCAGCCGCACTGCGGCAGGCAATCAGCCCCAGCATTTT. Its translation: CASSRTAAGNQPQHF.

The table lists this clonotype with many counts. This chain uses TRBV29-1 with TRBJ1-1, with 10 bases fitting TRBD1. CDR3 size: 13 residues. Germline V gives CDR1 SQVTM, CDR2 ANQGSEA. J lost 8 bases, V lost 7 bases, and 10 bases had no gene match. The CDR3 bases are TGCAGCGCTCCCCCATCGACAGGGGGCGAAGCTTTCTTT. This translates into CSAPPSTGGEAFF.

The genes are TRBV18 and TRBJ2-5, with D maybe TRBD2 (5 bases). CDR3 size: 14 residues. CDR1 and CDR2 from the germline V gene are KGHSH and LQKENI. Trimming cost V 3 bases and J 2 bases, with 10 bases left between them. CDR3 DNA sequence: TGTGCCAGCTCACCGCCGGGATTGCAAGAGACCCAGTACTTC. Protein product: CASSPPGLQETQYF.

This clonotype appeared a few times. The CDR3: CAWSATDTQYF. DNA of the CDR3: TGTGCCTGGAGTGCAACAGATACGCAGTATTTT. The gene calls are TRBV30 and TRBJ2-3; D not certain. This CDR3 spans 11 amino acids. V lost 1 base and J 3 bases, leaving 2 bases between the germline ends. CDR1 and CDR2 from the germline V gene are GTSNPN and SVGIG (reference sequence). Using reference TRBV30 and TRBJ2-3 for the parts outside the CDR3, the full variable domain is SQTIHQWPATLVQPVGSPLSLECTVEGTSNPNLYWYRQAAGRGLQLLFYSVGIGQISSEVPQNLSASRPQDRQFILSSKKLLLSDSGFYLCAWSATDTQYFGPGTRLTVL.

This clonotype has more than one count but fewer than ten. The chain is built from TRBV28 and TRBJ1-1; tentatively, D is TRBD1 (6 bases). Germline V gene sequence: CDR1 MDHEN, CDR2 SYDVKM. V was clipped by 8 bases and J by 5 bases, with 18 bases between them. The CDR3 runs to 14 residues. In nucleotides, the CDR3 is TGTGCCAGCCGAGAAGTAAGAGGGGGGACTGAAGCTTTCTTT. Its translation is CASREVRGGTEAFF.

The chain combines TRBV4-3 with TRBJ1-1; TRBD1 agrees at 9 bases. V trimming: 3 bases; J trimming: 5 bases; junction bases outside the gene matches: 7. The CDR3 extends over 15 amino acids. Per the germline V gene, CDR1 is LGHNA and CDR2 is YSLEER. The DNA of the CDR3 is TGCGCCAGCAGCCAGAAGACAGGGGGGTTAACTGAAGCTTTCTTT. Translated, it gives CASSQKTGGLTEAFF.

Many counts were recorded for this clonotype. The chain joins TRBV12-3 or TRBV12-4 to TRBJ2-2, with D maybe TRBD1 (6 bases). The CDR3 consists of 15 residues. V was shortened by 5 bases and J by 5 bases, with 15 bases between the two germline ends. The CDR3 reads CASSLGQWGTGELFF. The CDR3 DNA reads TGTGCCAGCAGTCTAGGACAGTGGGGGACCGGGGAGCTGTTTTTT.

This clonotype was observed a handful of times. The chain recombines TRBV6-1 with TRBJ2-7, with 7 bases aligning to TRBD2. The CDR3 loop spans 14 amino acids. The germline gives CDR1 MNHNS, CDR2 SASEGT. Trimming at V came to 2 bases and at J to 5 bases, leaving 6 bases not matched to a gene. CDR3 nucleotide sequence: TGTGCCAGCAGTGAAAGGGCTAGCGGACACGAGCAGTACTTC. It encodes CASSERASGHEQYF.

The gene calls are TRBV2 and TRBJ1-2, with D perhaps TRBD1 (5 bases). Trimming stripped 5 bases from V and 6 bases from J, with 16 bases between. Germline CDR1 and CDR2: SNHLY and FYNNEI. The CDR3 has 14 residues. The CDR3 nucleotides are TGTGCCAGCAGTCTGCGGGGCGCGGAGGATGGCTACACCTTC. Encoded protein: CASSLRGAEDGYTF.

This clonotype was counted only a few times. This rearrangement joins TRBV7-2 to TRBJ2-2, with 8 bases fitting TRBD1. The CDR3 spans 14 residues. V gave up 2 bases and J gave up 6 bases; unmatched junction bases: 2. The germline V gene has CDR1 SGHTA and CDR2 FQGNSA. CDR3 sequence: CASSLTGGAGELFF. The CDR3 region has the DNA TGTGCCAGCAGCTTAACAGGGGGAGCCGGGGAGCTGTTTTTT.

The chain couples TRBV6-4 to TRBJ2-3, with a weak D call TRBD1 (6 bases). Trimming pared 5 bases from V and 2 bases from J, leaving 8 bases between. The CDR3 extends over 13 amino acids. In germline, CDR1 is MRHNA, CDR2 SNTAGT. CDR3 coding DNA: TGTGCCAGCAGTCGACAGGACACAGATACGCAGTATTTT. It translates to CASSRQDTDTQYF.

On this clonotype itself: This likely comes from a read error, as the CDR3 has no conserved phenylalanine or tryptophan at its end. V gene TRBV20-1 combines with J gene TRBJ2-7; D uncertain. This CDR3 has 15 amino acids. Germline V lookup: CDR1 DFQATT, CDR2 SNEGSKA (reference sequence). The V and J ends lost 6 bases and 2 bases respectively, with 20 bases between them. The CDR3 bases are TGCAGTGCCGCGATACCGGGCCCTCTAACCTACGAGCAGTACCTC. It encodes CSAAIPGPLTYEQYL.

This clonotype occurred many times. The chain links TRBV7-9 to TRBJ1-3; 8 bases match TRBD1. V lost 5 bases, J lost 3 bases, and 9 bases stayed unmatched. This CDR3 spans 16 amino acids. The germline V gene has CDR1 SEHNR and CDR2 FQNEAQ (reference sequence). The CDR3 DNA reads as TGTGCCAGCAGCCCCTCGACAGGGGCTTTTGGAAACACCATATATTTT. Protein product: CASSPSTGAFGNTIYF.

CDR3 loop: CASTRQGAYGNTIYF. The CDR3 nucleotides read TGTGCCAGCACCAGACAGGGGGCATATGGAAACACCATATATTTT. The V call is TRBV7-2, the J call TRBJ1-3; 10 bases match TRBD1. Germline loops: CDR1 SGHTA, CDR2 FQGNSA. V lost 7 bases and J lost 3; bases outside the gene matches: 6. The CDR3 runs to 15 residues.

This clonotype appeared many times. The rearrangement uses TRBV5-1 and TRBJ2-2, with TRBD2 matching over 10 bases. Trimming removed 2 bases from V and 1 base from J; junction bases left unmatched: 8. The CDR3 sequence is 18 residues long. Germline lookup yields CDR1 SGHRS and CDR2 YFSETQ. This CDR3 is CASSLLAGLFRNTGELFF. In nucleotides, the CDR3 is TGCGCCAGCAGCTTACTAGCGGGGCTGTTCCGGAACACCGGGGAGCTGTTTTTT.

In its sample, this clonotype was seen many times. The chain has TRBV28 and TRBJ1-4, with a tentative D call TRBD1 (5 bases). This CDR3 spans 15 amino acids. V lost 5 bases and J 3 bases, leaving 13 bases between the germline ends. Germline-derived CDR1 and CDR2 are MDHEN and SYDVKM. The CDR3 DNA follows: TGTGCCAGCAGTCCCTACAGGACCCCTAATGAAAAACTGTTTTTT. This encodes CASSPYRTPNEKLFF.